This TCR beta chain derives from a study of OX40 agonist ivuxolimab in advanced cancers. Whole-study context: Dosing consisted of intravenous ivuxolimab at 0.01 to 10 mg/kg every 2 weeks.

Between the trimmed V and J ends, which lost 5 bases and 7 bases, there was a span of 15 bases. Germline V lookup: CDR1 SGHTA, CDR2 FQGNSA. This CDR3 is 14 amino acids long. Measured with immunoSEQ multiplex PCR; TCRdb has only the in-frame clones, and not every one. The data show over 55,000 clones, around 81% seen once. This chain joins TRBV7-2 and TRBJ2-1; a weak D match, TRBD2 (6 bases). The sequences come from CD4+ or CD8+ T cells sorted from blood, collected in a trial of the OX40 agonist ivuxolimab. The clonotype was recovered from an adult with an advanced solid tumor such as melanoma, head and neck, liver or kidney cancer. The CDR3 spells CASSHRDSINEQFF. The CDR3 bases are TGTGCCAGCAGCCATAGGGACTCCATTAATGAGCAGTTCTTC. Based on the CDR3 plus reference TRBV7-2 and TRBJ2-1, the full variable domain is GAGVSQSPSNKVTEKGKDVELRCDPISGHTALYWYRQSLGQGLEFLIYFQGNSAPDKSGLPSDRFSAERTGGSVSTLTIQRTQQEDSAVYLCASSHRDSINEQFFGPGTRLTVL.